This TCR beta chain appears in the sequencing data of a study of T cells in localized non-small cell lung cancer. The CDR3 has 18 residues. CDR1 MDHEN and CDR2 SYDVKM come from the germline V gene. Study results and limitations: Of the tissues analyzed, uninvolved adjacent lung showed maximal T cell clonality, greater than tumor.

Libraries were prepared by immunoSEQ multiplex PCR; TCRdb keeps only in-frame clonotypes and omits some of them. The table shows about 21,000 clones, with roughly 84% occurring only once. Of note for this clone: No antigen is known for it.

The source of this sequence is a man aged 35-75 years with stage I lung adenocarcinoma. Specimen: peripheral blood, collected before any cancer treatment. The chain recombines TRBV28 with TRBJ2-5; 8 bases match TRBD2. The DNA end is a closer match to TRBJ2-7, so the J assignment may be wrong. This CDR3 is CASSLVIIAGKISYEQYF. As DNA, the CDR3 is TGTGCCAGCAGTTTAGTCATAATAGCGGGAAAGATCTCCTACGAGCAGTACTTC.